This TCR beta chain was captured by sequencing in a study of spatial heterogeneity in lung cancer. CDR3 length: 14 amino acids. The V and J ends lost 1 base and 2 bases respectively, with 8 bases between them. The germline gives CDR1 LNHNV, CDR2 YYDKDF (reference sequence). TCRdb re-called the 5' RACE reads through MiXCR, storing one row per CDR3 protein. Here the sample spans about 100,000 distinct CDR3 sequences, roughly 19% being singletons. Specified time point: blood at routine non-recurrence follow-up after resection. The chain joins TRBV15 to TRBJ2-5; weak D call: TRBD2 (5 bases). This clonotype was obtained from a male donor with early-stage non-small cell lung cancer. The source was PBMCs, collected at follow-up. The CDR3 DNA is TGTGCCACCAGCAGAGGGGGAGCTCAAGAGACCCAGTACTTC. It is translated as CATSRGGAQETQYF.